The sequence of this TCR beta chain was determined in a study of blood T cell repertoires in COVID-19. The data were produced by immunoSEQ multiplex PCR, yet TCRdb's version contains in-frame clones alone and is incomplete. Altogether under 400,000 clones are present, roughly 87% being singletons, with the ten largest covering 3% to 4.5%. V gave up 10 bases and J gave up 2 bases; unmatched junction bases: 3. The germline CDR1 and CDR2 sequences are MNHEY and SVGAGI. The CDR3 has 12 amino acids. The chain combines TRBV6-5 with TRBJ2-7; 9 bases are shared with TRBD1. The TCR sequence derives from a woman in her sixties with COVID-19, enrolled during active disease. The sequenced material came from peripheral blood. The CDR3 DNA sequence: TGTGCCACCGGACAGGGGACCTACGAGCAGTACTTC. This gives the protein CATGQGTYEQYF.